This entry lists 18 T cell receptor beta chains sequenced from one sample in a study of T cell responses to AZD1222 COVID-19 vaccine. The data were produced by immunoSEQ multiplex PCR, yet TCRdb's version contains in-frame clones alone and is incomplete. Here the sample spans some 99,000 clones, approximately 90% being singletons. This material consisted of peripheral blood, taken on day 0 of AZD1222 vaccination. These receptors originate from an adult in good health.

A single count supports this clone. This rearrangement joins TRBV7-9 to TRBJ2-1; D is uncertain. The ends were cut back, 1 base at V and 5 bases at J, with 6 bases in the middle. The CDR3 runs 13 residues. Germline V gene lookup returns CDR1 SEHNR and CDR2 FQNEAQ (reference sequence). CDR3 in amino acids: CASSLDRHNEQFF. CDR3 nucleotide sequence: TGTGCCAGCAGCTTAGACAGACACAATGAGCAGTTCTTC.

The chain couples TRBV6-5 to TRBJ1-6, with D possibly being TRBD1 (5 bases). Germline assignment: CDR1 MNHEY and CDR2 SVGAGI. V lost 2 bases and J 8 bases, leaving 7 bases between the germline ends. The CDR3 is 13 residues long. The CDR3 region is CASSYRGYSPLHF. CDR3 nucleotide sequence: TGTGCCAGCAGTTACAGGGGTTATTCACCCCTCCACTTT.

DNA for the CDR3: TGTGCCAGCAGCCATGAGAGGGGGCCTAATGAAAAACTGTTTTTT. Translation: CASSHERGPNEKLFF. This chain uses TRBV3-1 (or the pseudogene TRBV3-2) with TRBJ1-4; 7 nucleotides line up with TRBD1. This CDR3 region has 15 residues. V lost 3 bases, J lost 3 bases, and 4 bases stayed unmatched. Germline V gene lookup returns CDR1 LGHDT and CDR2 YNNKEL (reference sequence).

The genes are TRBV28 and TRBJ2-3; TRBD2 agrees at 9 bases. CDR1 and CDR2 (germline): MDHEN, SYDVKM. The CDR3 loop spans 16 amino acids. With V trimmed by 3 bases and J by 3 bases, 7 bases remained unmatched. The CDR3 sequence is CASSLVAGVGTDTQYF. CDR3 nucleotides: TGTGCCAGCAGTTTGGTAGCGGGAGTGGGGACAGATACGCAGTATTTT.

The CDR3 DNA is TGTGCCAGCAGCTTAGGGCCACAAAATGAGCAGTTCTTC. It codes for CASSLGPQNEQFF. The V gene is TRBV11-2, the J gene TRBJ2-1; no clear D. The length of the CDR3 is 13 residues. Germline V gene data show CDR1 as SGHAT and CDR2 as FQNNGV. Trimming left V 1 base short and J 7 bases short, with 8 bases between.

The V and J genes are TRBV6-6 and TRBJ2-7; 7 positions agree with TRBD1. The CDR3 runs to 16 residues. The germline V gene encodes CDR1 MNHNY and CDR2 SVGAGI (reference sequence). With V trimmed by 2 bases and J by 0 bases, 7 bases remained unmatched. CDR3 DNA: TGTGCCAGCAGTTACCCGGGACAGCTCCTCTCCTACGAGCAGTACTTC. It translates to CASSYPGQLLSYEQYF.

This clone has only one observation. The gene calls are TRBV28 and TRBJ1-5, with 12 bases matching TRBD1. Looked up from germline, CDR1 is MDHEN and CDR2 is SYDVKM. The junction had 7 bases not matched to a gene; V was cut back by 7 bases and J by 9 bases. The CDR3 totals 14 residues. As DNA, the CDR3 is TGTGCCAGCAACCCCGGGACAGGGGGCCGGCCCCAGCATTTT. Its protein product is CASNPGTGGRPQHF.

The chain uses TRBV28 and TRBJ2-7, with 8 bases that match TRBD1. This CDR3 has 14 residues. The V and J ends lost 5 bases and 4 bases, in that order; junction bases with no gene match: 7. Germline V gives CDR1 MDHEN, CDR2 SYDVKM. CDR3 sequence: CASSPGGSGYEQYF. CDR3 sequence (DNA): TGTGCCAGCAGTCCAGGGGGCTCGGGTTACGAGCAGTACTTC.

The chain has TRBV4-1 and TRBJ1-5; TRBD1 matches at 10 bases. The CDR3 is 19 amino acids. Unmatched junction bases numbered 16, after V lost 1 base and J lost 7 bases. Germline CDR1 and CDR2: MGHRA and YSYEKL. DNA for the CDR3: TGCGCCAGCAGCCAAGTATACCGGACAGGGGGAGGGTTTGGACAGCCCCAGCATTTT. Its translation: CASSQVYRTGGGFGQPQHF.

The chain combines TRBV14 with TRBJ1-3; D remains unclear. CDR3 length equals 14 residues. Germline values: CDR1 SGHDN, CDR2 FVKESK. The V end lost 4 bases, the J end lost 0 bases, and 7 bases lay between the germline ends. The CDR3 sequence is CASSPTLSGNTIYF. The CDR3 DNA follows: TGTGCCAGCAGCCCGACGCTCTCTGGAAACACCATATATTTT. The full variable domain, rest sourced from reference TRBV14 and TRBJ1-3, is EAGVTQFPSHSVIEKGQTVTLRCDPISGHDNLYWYRRVMGKEIKFLLHFVKESKQDESGMPNNRFLAERTGGTYSTLKVQPAELEDSGVYFCASSPTLSGNTIYFGEGSWLTVV.

This chain connects TRBV4-2 to TRBJ1-4; D ambiguous. V gave up 0 bases and J gave up 5 bases, with 7 bases separating them. This CDR3 region has 14 residues. CDR1 is LGHNA and CDR2 is YNFKEQ in the germline V gene. Here the CDR3 reads CASSQDTENEKLFF. DNA for the CDR3: TGTGCCAGCAGCCAAGATACCGAGAATGAAAAACTGTTTTTT.

The chain employs TRBV19 and TRBJ1-5; D may be TRBD1 (6 bases). Trimming left V 6 bases short and J 3 bases short, with 15 bases between. The CDR3 is 15 amino acids. CDR1 is LNHDA and CDR2 is SQIVND in the germline V gene (reference sequence). The CDR3 DNA sequence: TGTGCCAGTAGAGAACTTGACAGGTACAATCAGCCCCAGCATTTT. It is translated as CASRELDRYNQPQHF.

The J gene is TRBJ2-6, the V gene TRBV6-1; D is undetermined. Germline assignment: CDR1 MNHNS and CDR2 SASEGT. V was trimmed by 0 bases and J by 1 base, leaving 4 bases between them. The CDR3 runs to 15 residues. CDR3 amino acids: CASSEAGSGANVLTF. CDR3 in DNA: TGTGCCAGCAGTGAAGCCGGATCTGGGGCCAACGTCCTGACTTTC.

This rearrangement joins TRBV5-4 to TRBJ2-1; 9 nucleotides match TRBD1. CDR3 length: 14 amino acids. V trimming: 4 bases; J trimming: 8 bases; junction bases outside the gene matches: 7. Per the germline V gene, CDR1 is SGHNT and CDR2 is YYREEE (reference sequence). The CDR3 loop reads CASSRQGGRDEQFF. The CDR3 DNA is TGTGCCAGCAGCCGACAGGGGGGGCGGGATGAGCAGTTCTTC.

This clone was found a few times. This chain joins TRBV19 and TRBJ2-1; TRBD2 matches at 7 bases. The germline gives CDR1 LNHDA, CDR2 SQIVND (reference sequence). The CDR3 runs 14 residues. The J segment lost 6 bases and the V segment lost 2 bases, leaving 4 bases of the junction unmatched. The CDR3 region is CASSIQSGINEQFF. CDR3 nucleotide sequence: TGTGCCAGTAGTATACAAAGCGGGATCAATGAGCAGTTCTTC. Variable domain in full (rest from reference TRBV19 and TRBJ2-1): DGGITQSPKYLFRKEGQNVTLSCEQNLNHDAMYWYRQDPGQGLRLIYYSQIVNDFQKGDIAEGYSVSREKKESFPLTVTSAQKNPTAFYLCASSIQSGINEQFFGPGTRLTVL.

This chain links TRBV2 with TRBJ2-5; TRBD1 or TRBD2 may be the D gene (5 bases each). The CDR3 covers 13 residues. Trimming removed 5 bases from V and 4 bases from J, with 11 bases in between. The germline V gene has CDR1 SNHLY and CDR2 FYNNEI. CDR3 residues: CASSRDLRETQYF. DNA for the CDR3: TGTGCCAGCAGTAGGGACCTGCGAGAGACCCAGTACTTC.

This clone appeared a single time. The chain links TRBV29-1 to TRBJ1-1; D is perhaps TRBD1 (5 bases). The CDR3 loop spans 14 amino acids. CDR1 SQVTM and CDR2 ANQGSEA come from the germline V gene. V lost 2 bases, J lost 5 bases, and 15 bases lay in between. The CDR3 DNA sequence: TGCAGCGTTGAACCAAGGGGCGGGGGTACTGAAGCTTTCTTT. Amino acids: CSVEPRGGGTEAFF.

The chain has TRBV2 and TRBJ2-5; D is perhaps TRBD1 (6 bases). The germline V and J ends were trimmed by 3 bases and 3 bases, with 8 bases remaining between them. The CDR3 has 13 residues. Germline CDR1 SNHLY, CDR2 FYNNEI. The CDR3 reads CASSENREETQYF. In DNA form, the CDR3 reads TGTGCCAGCAGTGAGAACAGGGAAGAGACCCAGTACTTC. Together with reference TRBV2 and TRBJ2-5, the CDR3 gives the full variable domain: EPEVTQTPSHQVTQMGQEVILRCVPISNHLYFYWYRQILGQKVEFLVSFYNNEISEKSEIFDDQFSVERPDGSNFTLKIRSTKLEDSAMYFCASSENREETQYFGPGTRLLVL.